Shown below are 17 T cell receptor beta chains from a single sample sequenced in a study of CD8 T cells in ankylosing spondylitis. Study-level points and caveats: A TCR beta motif of about eight highly homologous variants appeared characteristic of ankylosing spondylitis blood.

TCRdb passed the 5' RACE reads through MiXCR, listing each CDR3 protein once. The sample records about 840,000 distinct CDR3 sequences, approximately 12% being singletons. For these TCRs, the target antigens are not known. The sample consisted of blood, either unsorted or a sorted T cell fraction (not recorded which). The receptors stem from a male donor with ankylosing spondylitis.

This chain uses TRBV4-1 with TRBJ2-5, with TRBD2 matching 8 bases. The junction had 6 bases not matched to a gene; V was cut back by 1 base and J by 5 bases. CDR1 and CDR2 from the germline V gene are MGHRA and YSYEKL. The CDR3 has 15 amino acids. DNA of the CDR3: TGCGCCAGCAGCCAAGCCCGGGGGGGCCCCGAGACCCAGTACTTC. It is translated as CASSQARGGPETQYF.

Of note for this clonotype: This may be a read error: a much more frequent sequence differs by one nucleotide. The chain carries TRBV29-1 and TRBJ2-7, with D possibly being TRBD2 (6 bases). The CDR3 contains 14 residues. V lost 4 bases, J lost 2 bases, and 15 bases lay in between. Germline V CDR1 and CDR2: SQVTM, ANQGSEA. This CDR3 is CSVAGGTYTYEQYF. The CDR3 nucleotides are TGCAGCGTTGCCGGCGGGACCTATACCTACGAGCAGTACTTC.

This clonotype was detected a few times. V gene TRBV7-2 combines with J gene TRBJ2-3; no clear D gene. The germline V gene encodes CDR1 SGHTA and CDR2 FQGNSA. The length of the CDR3 is 13 residues. Trimming shortened V by 3 bases and J by 6 bases, and 10 bases separated the two germline ends. As DNA, the CDR3 is TGTGCCAGCAGCTTTATTGCGTTGGATACGCAGTATTTT. Its protein is CASSFIALDTQYF.

V is TRBV15 and J is TRBJ1-4; no clear D gene. The V gene lost 4 bases and the J gene lost 7 bases, with 10 bases spanning the gap. The CDR3 totals 13 residues. Germline values: CDR1 LNHNV, CDR2 YYDKDF (reference sequence). CDR3 in DNA: TGTGCCACCAGCACGGGCTTTAGTGAAAAACTGTTTTTT. Translating it yields CATSTGFSEKLFF. The full variable domain, in which reference TRBV15 and TRBJ1-4 provide the parts outside the CDR3, is DAMVIQNPRYQVTQFGKPVTLSCSQTLNHNVMYWYQQKSSQAPKLLFHYYDKDFNNEADTPDNFQSRRPNTSFCFLDIRSPGLGDTAMYLCATSTGFSEKLFFGSGTQLSVL.

The chain recombines TRBV7-2 with TRBJ2-1, with TRBD2 matching 8 bases. This CDR3 is 13 amino acids long. The junction had 8 bases not matched to a gene; V was cut back by 0 bases and J by 16 bases. Germline CDR1 is SGHTA and CDR2 is FQGNSA. The CDR3 loop is CASSLAVGTSRFF. CDR3 bases: TGTGCCAGCAGCTTAGCGGTGGGGACTAGTCGATTCTTC.

This clonotype was observed a few times. The chain links TRBV5-1 to TRBJ2-3, with 9 bases identical to TRBD1. The CDR3 totals 16 residues. Germline CDR1 reads SGHRS; CDR2 reads YFSETQ. Trimming cost V 5 bases and J 3 bases; bases outside gene matches: 10. This CDR3 is CASRRGTGSLTDTQYF. Here the CDR3 DNA reads TGCGCCAGCAGAAGAGGGACAGGGAGTCTTACAGATACGCAGTATTTT.

This clonotype was found many times. The chain is built from TRBV4-3 and TRBJ2-3; 7 bases map to TRBD2. V was pared by 0 bases and J by 2 bases, with 8 bases of the junction left unmatched. The CDR3 extends over 17 amino acids. CDR1 and CDR2 from the germline V gene are LGHNA and YSLEER. The chain's CDR3 is CASSQDFERGDTDTQYF. Written as DNA, the CDR3 is TGCGCCAGCAGCCAAGATTTCGAACGGGGGGACACAGATACGCAGTATTTT.

This clonotype was found many times. The genes are TRBV29-1 and TRBJ2-4; D might be TRBD2 (5 bases). Between the trimmed V and J ends, which lost 7 bases and 6 bases, there was a span of 19 bases. This CDR3 is built from 14 residues. Germline V gene sequence: CDR1 SQVTM, CDR2 ANQGSEA. The DNA for the CDR3 is TGCAGCGCGCCGGCGGACTCGACGGGAAACATTCAGTACTTC. Its translation is CSAPADSTGNIQYF.

This clonotype was picked up a small number of times. The CDR3 DNA is TGTGCCAGCAGCCGGCGCTGGACTAGGGCGCAAGAGACCCAGTACTTC. This encodes CASSRRWTRAQETQYF. The chain employs TRBV3-1 and TRBJ2-5; the match to TRBD2 covers 7 bases. This CDR3 has 16 amino acids. The germline CDR1 and CDR2 sequences are LGHDT and YNNKEL (reference sequence). V shed 4 bases, J shed 2 bases, and the junction held 10 bases outside the gene matches.

This clonotype has a handful of counts. The V and J genes are TRBV10-1 and TRBJ2-3; 13 bases agree with TRBD2. Germline CDR1 and CDR2: WNHNN and SYGVQD (reference sequence). This CDR3 comprises 18 residues. V trimming: 2 bases; J trimming: 3 bases; junction bases outside the gene matches: 8. The CDR3 reads CASSEEGLAGMWTDTQYF. In DNA form, the CDR3 reads TGCGCCAGCAGTGAGGAGGGACTAGCGGGAATGTGGACAGATACGCAGTATTTT.

This clonotype was picked up a small number of times. The chain uses TRBV7-2 and TRBJ1-5; 8 bases fit TRBD1. The V gene end was trimmed by 3 bases and the J gene end by 4 bases; junction bases not matched to a gene: 5. Germline V CDR1 and CDR2: SGHTA, FQGNSA. The CDR3 loop spans 15 amino acids. The CDR3 DNA reads TGTGCCAGCAGCTTCAGGACAGGGTTGAATCAGCCCCAGCATTTT. Amino acid sequence: CASSFRTGLNQPQHF.

V gene TRBV20-1 combines with J gene TRBJ2-7; 10 bases are a match to TRBD2. V dropped 2 bases and J dropped 3; count of bases not matched to a gene: 4. CDR3 length equals 14 residues. Per germline, CDR1 DFQATT and CDR2 SNEGSKA (reference sequence). Here the CDR3 reads CSARYGTSDYEQYF. The CDR3 nucleotides read TGCAGTGCTAGATACGGGACTAGCGACTACGAGCAGTACTTC.

The chain uses TRBV27 and TRBJ2-3; 9 bases align to TRBD2. Germline trimming cut 1 base from V and 7 bases from J; bases unmatched to any gene: 6. Germline V CDR1 and CDR2: MNHEY, SMNVEV (reference sequence). This CDR3 spans 15 amino acids. The CDR3, as DNA: TGTGCCAGCAGTTTATTGGGTAGCGGGGGAAATACGCAGTATTTT. Its protein is CASSLLGSGGNTQYF.

The chain joins TRBV6-5 to TRBJ2-3; tentative D call: TRBD1 (6 bases). CDR3 length: 15 residues. Trimming shortened V by 4 bases and J by 2 bases, and 13 bases separated the two germline ends. Germline V gives CDR1 MNHEY, CDR2 SVGAGI. The CDR3 bases are TGTGCCAGCAGTTCCCACAGGGCCGCCACAGATACGCAGTATTTT. Its protein product is CASSSHRAATDTQYF.

This clonotype appeared a few times. The chain uses TRBV5-1 and TRBJ1-1; D may be TRBD1 (5 bases). This CDR3 contains 16 residues. The V end was cut by 0 bases, the J end by 4 bases, with 16 bases between. Germline CDR1 is SGHRS and CDR2 is YFSETQ. The CDR3 bases are TGCGCCAGCAGCTTGGATTGGGGGGAGGGAGGCACTGAAGCTTTCTTT. Amino acid sequence: CASSLDWGEGGTEAFF.

This clonotype was counted between two and nine times. The rearrangement uses TRBV6-1 and TRBJ2-2; possible D gene TRBD2, 6 bases. This CDR3 has 13 residues. Per the germline V gene, CDR1 is MNHNS and CDR2 is SASEGT. V gave up 6 bases and J gave up 6 bases, with 11 bases separating them. CDR3 loop: CASSRLVAGELFF. CDR3 sequence (DNA): TGTGCCAGCAGCAGACTAGTGGCCGGGGAGCTGTTTTTT.

The CDR3 bases are TGTGCCAGCAAGTACGGATTATACAATGAGCAGTTCTTC. It yields the protein CASKYGLYNEQFF. V is TRBV6-6 and J is TRBJ2-1; D not certain. Trimming took 7 bases from V and 4 from J, leaving 11 bases between them. The CDR3 sequence is 13 residues long. In germline, CDR1 is MNHNY, CDR2 SVGAGI (reference sequence).